This record looks at one T cell receptor (beta chain) sequence and its context. This specimen comes from a study of T cell responses to AZD1222 COVID-19 vaccine. Trimming cost V 4 bases and J 6 bases, with 6 bases left between them. In germline, CDR1 is MNHEY, CDR2 SVGAGI. The CDR3 runs 12 residues. This table comes from immunoSEQ multiplex PCR, and its TCRdb copy is limited to in-frame clones, with some not included. The table shows 150,000 to 200,000 clones, with around 90% occurring only once. The clonotype originates from an adult in good health. The chain is built from TRBV6-5 and TRBJ2-2; D remains unclear. The sequences come from peripheral blood, collected on day 0 of AZD1222 vaccination. The CDR3 region is CASSFQAGELFF. The CDR3 coding sequence is TGTGCCAGCAGTTTTCAGGCCGGGGAGCTGTTTTTT.